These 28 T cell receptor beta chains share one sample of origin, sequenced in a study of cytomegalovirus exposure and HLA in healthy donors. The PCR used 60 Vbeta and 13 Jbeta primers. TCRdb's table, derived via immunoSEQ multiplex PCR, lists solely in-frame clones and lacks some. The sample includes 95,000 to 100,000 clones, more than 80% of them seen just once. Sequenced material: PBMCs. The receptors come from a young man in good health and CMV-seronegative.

The DNA for the CDR3 is TGTGCCAGCAGCTTAAGCCCTGGCGGGGCGAACACCGGGGAGCTGTTTTTT. It yields the protein CASSLSPGGANTGELFF. The chain couples TRBV13 to TRBJ2-2, with D possibly matching TRBD2 (6 bases). The CDR3 totals 17 residues. The V end lost 2 bases, the J end lost 0 bases, and 13 bases lay between the germline ends. The germline gives CDR1 PRHDT, CDR2 FYEKMQ (reference sequence).

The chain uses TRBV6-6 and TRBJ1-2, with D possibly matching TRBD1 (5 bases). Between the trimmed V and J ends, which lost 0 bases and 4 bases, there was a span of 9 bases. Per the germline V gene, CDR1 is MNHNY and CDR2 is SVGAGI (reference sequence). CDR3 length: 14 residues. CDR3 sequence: CASSYSDSRYGYTF. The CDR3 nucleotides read TGTGCCAGCAGTTACTCTGACAGCCGCTATGGCTACACCTTC.

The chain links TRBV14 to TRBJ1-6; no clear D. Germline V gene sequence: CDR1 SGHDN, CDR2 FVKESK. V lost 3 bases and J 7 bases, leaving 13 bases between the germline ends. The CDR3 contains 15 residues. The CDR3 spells CASSHKEYLNSPLHF. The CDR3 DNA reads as TGTGCCAGCAGCCACAAAGAGTATCTAAATTCACCCCTCCACTTT.

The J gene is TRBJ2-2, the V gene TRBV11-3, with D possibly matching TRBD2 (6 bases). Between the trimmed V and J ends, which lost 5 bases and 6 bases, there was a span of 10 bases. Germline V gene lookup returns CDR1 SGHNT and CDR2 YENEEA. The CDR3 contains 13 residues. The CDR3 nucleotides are TGTGCCAGCAGCCTTGGGACTGCCGGGGAGCTGTTTTTT. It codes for CASSLGTAGELFF.

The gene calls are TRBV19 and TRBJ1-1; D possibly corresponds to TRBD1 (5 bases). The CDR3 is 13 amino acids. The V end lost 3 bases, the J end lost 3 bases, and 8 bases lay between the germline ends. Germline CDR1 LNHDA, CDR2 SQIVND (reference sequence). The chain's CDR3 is CASSMRQHTEAFF. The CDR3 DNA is TGTGCCAGTAGTATGAGACAGCACACTGAAGCTTTCTTT. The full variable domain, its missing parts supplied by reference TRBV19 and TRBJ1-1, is DGGITQSPKYLFRKEGQNVTLSCEQNLNHDAMYWYRQDPGQGLRLIYYSQIVNDFQKGDIAEGYSVSREKKESFPLTVTSAQKNPTAFYLCASSMRQHTEAFFGQGTRLTVV.

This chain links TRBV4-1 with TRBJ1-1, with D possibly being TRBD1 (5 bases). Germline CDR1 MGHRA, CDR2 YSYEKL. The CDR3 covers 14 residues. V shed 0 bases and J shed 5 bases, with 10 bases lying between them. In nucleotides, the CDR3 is TGCGCCAGCAGCCAAGAGCCCGGGGGGACTGAAGCTTTCTTT. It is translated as CASSQEPGGTEAFF.

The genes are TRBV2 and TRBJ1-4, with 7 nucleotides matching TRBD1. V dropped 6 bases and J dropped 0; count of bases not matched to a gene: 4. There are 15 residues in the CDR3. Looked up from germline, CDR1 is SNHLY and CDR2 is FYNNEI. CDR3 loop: CASSQGDSTNEKLFF. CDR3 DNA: TGTGCCAGCAGCCAGGGGGATTCAACTAATGAAAAACTGTTTTTT.

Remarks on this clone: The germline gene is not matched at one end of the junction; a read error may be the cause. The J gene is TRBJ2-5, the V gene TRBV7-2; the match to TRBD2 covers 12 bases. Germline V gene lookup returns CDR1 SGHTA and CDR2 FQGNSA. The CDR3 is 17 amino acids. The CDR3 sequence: CASSIASGGASGETQYF. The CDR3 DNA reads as TGTGCCAGCAGCATAGCTAGCGGGGGGGCCTCTGGGGAGACCCAGTACTTC.

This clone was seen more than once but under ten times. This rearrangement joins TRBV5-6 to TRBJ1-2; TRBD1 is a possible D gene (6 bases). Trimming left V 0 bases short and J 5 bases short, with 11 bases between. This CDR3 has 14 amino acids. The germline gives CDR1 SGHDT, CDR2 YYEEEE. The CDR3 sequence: CASSLDRVVYGYTF. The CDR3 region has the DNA TGTGCCAGCAGCTTGGACAGGGTGGTGTATGGCTACACCTTC.

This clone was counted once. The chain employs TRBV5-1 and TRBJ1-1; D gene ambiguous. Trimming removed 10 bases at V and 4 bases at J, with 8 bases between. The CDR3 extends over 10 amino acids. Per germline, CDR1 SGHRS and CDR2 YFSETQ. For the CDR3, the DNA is TGCGCCTCCCGGGGCACTGAAGCTTTCTTT. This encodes CASRGTEAFF. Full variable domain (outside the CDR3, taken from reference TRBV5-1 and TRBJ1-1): KAGVTQTPRYLIKTRGQQVTLSCSPISGHRSVSWYQQTPGQGLQFLFEYFSETQRNKGNFPGRFSGRQFSNSRSEMNVSTLELGDSALYLCASRGTEAFFGQGTRLTVV.

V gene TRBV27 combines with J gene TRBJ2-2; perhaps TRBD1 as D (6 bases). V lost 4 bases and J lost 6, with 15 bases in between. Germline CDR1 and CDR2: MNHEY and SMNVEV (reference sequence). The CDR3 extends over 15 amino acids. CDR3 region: CASSSTGPPPGELFF. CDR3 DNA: TGTGCCAGCAGTTCTACAGGGCCCCCCCCCGGGGAGCTGTTTTTT.

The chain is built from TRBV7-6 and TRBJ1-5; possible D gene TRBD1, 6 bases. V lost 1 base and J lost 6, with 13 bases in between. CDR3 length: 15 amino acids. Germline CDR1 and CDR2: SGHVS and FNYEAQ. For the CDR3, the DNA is TGTGCCAGCAGCTTAGAGCAGGGGTTCGGTCAGCCCCAGCATTTT. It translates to CASSLEQGFGQPQHF.

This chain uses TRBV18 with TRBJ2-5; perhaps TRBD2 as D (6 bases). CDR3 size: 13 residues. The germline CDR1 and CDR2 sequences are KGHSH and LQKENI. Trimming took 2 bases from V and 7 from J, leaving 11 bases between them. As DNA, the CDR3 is TGTGCCAGCTCACCAAGCGGGCCGGGGACCCAGTACTTC. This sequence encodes CASSPSGPGTQYF.

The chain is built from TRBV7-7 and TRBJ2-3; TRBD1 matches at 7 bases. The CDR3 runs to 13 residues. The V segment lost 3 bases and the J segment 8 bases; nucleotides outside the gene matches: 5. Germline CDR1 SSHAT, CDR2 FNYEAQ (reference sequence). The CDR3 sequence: CASSLGTEGTQYF. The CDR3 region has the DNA TGTGCCAGCAGCTTGGGGACAGAGGGTACGCAGTATTTT.

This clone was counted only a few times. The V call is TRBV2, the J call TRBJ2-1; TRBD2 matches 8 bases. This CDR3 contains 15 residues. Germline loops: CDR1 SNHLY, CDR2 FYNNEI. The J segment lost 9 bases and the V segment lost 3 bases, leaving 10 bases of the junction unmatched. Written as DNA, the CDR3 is TGTGCCAGCAGTGAGTCCGCGGGGGGTGGTCCTGAGCAGTTCTTC. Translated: CASSESAGGGPEQFF.

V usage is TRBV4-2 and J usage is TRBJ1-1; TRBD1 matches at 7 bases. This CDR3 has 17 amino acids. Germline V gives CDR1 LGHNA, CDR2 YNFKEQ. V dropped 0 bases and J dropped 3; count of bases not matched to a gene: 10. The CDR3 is CASSQDLRQGGDTEAFF. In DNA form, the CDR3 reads TGTGCCAGCAGCCAAGACCTAAGACAGGGTGGGGACACTGAAGCTTTCTTT.

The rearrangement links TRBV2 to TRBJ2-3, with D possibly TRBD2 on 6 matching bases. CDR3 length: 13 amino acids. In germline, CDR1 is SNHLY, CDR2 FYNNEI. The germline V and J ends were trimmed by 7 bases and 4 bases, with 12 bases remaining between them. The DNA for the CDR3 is TGTGCCAGCATCGGGGAGGTCGCAGATACGCAGTATTTT. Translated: CASIGEVADTQYF.

The chain's CDR3 is CASSVEGGRGPETQYF. The DNA of the CDR3 is TGTGCCAGCAGCGTAGAAGGGGGCCGAGGGCCCGAGACCCAGTACTTC. The chain links TRBV9 to TRBJ2-5; 7 bases are shared with TRBD1. The CDR3 runs 16 residues. V dropped 0 bases and J dropped 5; count of bases not matched to a gene: 10. The V gene's germline CDR1 is SGDLS and CDR2 YYNGEE.

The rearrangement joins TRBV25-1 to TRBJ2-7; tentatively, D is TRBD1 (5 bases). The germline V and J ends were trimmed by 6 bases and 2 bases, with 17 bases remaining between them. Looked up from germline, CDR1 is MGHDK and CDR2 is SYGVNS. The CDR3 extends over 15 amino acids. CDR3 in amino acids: CASRGETVAPYEQYF. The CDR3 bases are TGTGCCAGCAGGGGTGAGACAGTAGCCCCCTACGAGCAGTACTTC.

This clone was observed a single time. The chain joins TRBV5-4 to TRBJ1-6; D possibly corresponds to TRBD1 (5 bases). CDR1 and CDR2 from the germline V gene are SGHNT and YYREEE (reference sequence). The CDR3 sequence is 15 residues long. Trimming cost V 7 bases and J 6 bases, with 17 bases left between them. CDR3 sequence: CASGFAGRFNSPLHF. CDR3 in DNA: TGTGCCAGCGGATTTGCGGGACGGTTTAATTCACCCCTCCACTTT.

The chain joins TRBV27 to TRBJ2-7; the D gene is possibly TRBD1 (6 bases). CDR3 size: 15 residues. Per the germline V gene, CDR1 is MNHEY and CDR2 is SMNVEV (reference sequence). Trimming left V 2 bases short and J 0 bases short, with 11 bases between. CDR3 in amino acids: CASSLVGGGSYEQYF. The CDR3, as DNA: TGTGCCAGCAGTTTAGTTGGGGGCGGCTCCTACGAGCAGTACTTC.

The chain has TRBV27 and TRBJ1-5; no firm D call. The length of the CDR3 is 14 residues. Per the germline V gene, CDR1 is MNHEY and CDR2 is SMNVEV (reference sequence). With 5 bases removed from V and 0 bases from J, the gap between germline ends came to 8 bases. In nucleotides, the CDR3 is TGTGCCAGCAGTCGGGTCTATAGCAATCAGCCCCAGCATTTT. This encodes CASSRVYSNQPQHF.

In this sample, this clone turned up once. CDR3 in DNA: TGTGCCAGTAGATTATCGGCGGACAGGGGCAACTACGGAAATTCACCCCTCCACTTT. Translating it yields CASRLSADRGNYGNSPLHF. This chain connects TRBV19 to TRBJ1-6; 9 bases align to TRBD1. The germline CDR1 and CDR2 sequences are LNHDA and SQIVND (reference sequence). Losses at the gene ends were 6 bases for V and 7 bases for J; bases not matched to a gene: 19. CDR3 size: 19 residues.

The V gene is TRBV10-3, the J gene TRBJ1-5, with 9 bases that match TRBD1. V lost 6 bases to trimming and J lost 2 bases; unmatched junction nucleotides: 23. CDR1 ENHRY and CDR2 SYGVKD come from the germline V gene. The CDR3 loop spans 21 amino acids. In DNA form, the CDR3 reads TGTGCCATCAGGTCCGGGACAGGGCCCGCTAAGGGTGTGGATGGCAATCAGCCCCAGCATTTT. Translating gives CAIRSGTGPAKGVDGNQPQHF.

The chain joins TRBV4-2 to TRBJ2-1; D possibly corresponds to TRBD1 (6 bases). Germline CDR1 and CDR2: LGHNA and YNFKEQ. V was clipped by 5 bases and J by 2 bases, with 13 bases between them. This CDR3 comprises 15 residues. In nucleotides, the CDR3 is TGTGCCAGCAGCGCCGACACAGGGACCTACAATGAGCAGTTCTTC. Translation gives CASSADTGTYNEQFF.

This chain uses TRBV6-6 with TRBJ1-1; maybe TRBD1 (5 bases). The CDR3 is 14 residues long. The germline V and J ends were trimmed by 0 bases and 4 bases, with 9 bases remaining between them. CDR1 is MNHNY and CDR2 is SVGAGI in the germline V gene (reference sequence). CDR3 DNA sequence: TGTGCCAGCAGTTACTCAGGCGGGGGCACTGAAGCTTTCTTT. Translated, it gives CASSYSGGGTEAFF.

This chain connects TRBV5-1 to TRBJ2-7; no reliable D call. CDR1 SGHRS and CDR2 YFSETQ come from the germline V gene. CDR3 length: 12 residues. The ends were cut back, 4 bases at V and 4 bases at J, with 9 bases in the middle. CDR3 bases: TGCGCCAGCAGCCTCCTTCCTTACGAGCAGTACTTC. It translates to CASSLLPYEQYF. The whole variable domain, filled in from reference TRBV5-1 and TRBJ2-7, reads KAGVTQTPRYLIKTRGQQVTLSCSPISGHRSVSWYQQTPGQGLQFLFEYFSETQRNKGNFPGRFSGRQFSNSRSEMNVSTLELGDSALYLCASSLLPYEQYFGPGTRLTVT.

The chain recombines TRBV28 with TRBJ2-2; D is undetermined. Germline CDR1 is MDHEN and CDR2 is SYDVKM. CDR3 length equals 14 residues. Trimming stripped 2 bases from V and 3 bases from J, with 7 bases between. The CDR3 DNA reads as TGTGCCAGCAGTTTAGGCGGATACACCGGGGAGCTGTTTTTT. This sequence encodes CASSLGGYTGELFF.